This record looks at one TCR beta chain sequence and its context. This entry is derived from a study of PD-L1 blockade in urothelial cancer. TCRdb keeps only in-frame clones here, not all; method: immunoSEQ multiplex PCR. The sample holds about 32,000 clones, about 90% seen once. The CDR3 is 19 residues long. Germline CDR1 is MNHEY and CDR2 is SMNVEV (reference sequence). V shed 6 bases and J 2 bases; nucleotides not matched to a gene: 13. Pretreatment and on-treatment samples were taken, numbering 1 to 8 per patient. This receptor was obtained from a man aged 50 to 60 with urothelial cancer. The chain recombines TRBV27 with TRBJ2-7; TRBD2 aligns across 16 bases. The sample was PBMCs, taken around atezolizumab (anti-PD-L1) treatment. The CDR3 region has the DNA TGTGCCAGCAGCCAGAGGGTTAAGGGACTAGCGGGAGGGCCCTACGAGCAGTACTTC. Protein: CASSQRVKGLAGGPYEQYF.